This paragraph reports one T cell receptor (beta chain). Its antigen is not identified. Expressed TCRB transcripts were sequenced after all isolated RNA was converted to cDNA. Sequencing used immunoSEQ multiplex PCR; TCRdb keeps in-frame clones, though not all of them. The sample records 25,000 to 30,000 clones, about two thirds being singletons. The sample is drawn from a study of beta chain features in type 1 diabetes. Over 95% purity was reached by all sorted populations. Study outcomes and limitations: Moderately but significantly shorter TCRB CDR3s were found in Type 1 diabetes patients in all four CD4+ subsets.

This receptor was taken from a woman in her twenties or thirties with type 1 diabetes. Sequenced sample: Tregs from blood.

CDR3: CASSQGAGTGGSEQYF. The CDR3 coding sequence is TGCGCCAGCAGCCAAGGGGCGGGAACGGGGGGAAGCGAGCAGTACTTC. The V and J genes are TRBV4-1 and TRBJ2-7; 7 bases fit TRBD2. The CDR3 length is 16 residues. The trim removed 1 base at V and 6 bases at J, leaving 12 bases unmatched. Germline V gene data show CDR1 as MGHRA and CDR2 as YSYEKL.